This entry describes one T cell receptor (beta chain). This CDR3 has 13 amino acids. Deletions cut 9 bases from V and 4 bases from J, with 16 bases between. The germline V gene encodes CDR1 ENHRY and CDR2 SYGVKD. The data derive from a study of shared clonotypes between healthy human individuals. Only in-frame clones appear in the TCRdb table, and some are missing; sequencing was by immunoSEQ multiplex PCR. The repertoire holds approximately 1.4 million clones, with roughly 98% as singletons. This chain links TRBV10-3 with TRBJ2-7; TRBD1 is a possible D gene (7 bases). The clonotype was recovered from a man aged 25 to 40 in good health. Sequencing was carried out using naive CD4+ T cells sorted from blood. Specified subset: CD45RA+ positively selected. The CDR3 loop is CAMAAGGGYEQYF. Here the CDR3 DNA reads TGTGCCATGGCGGCAGGGGGAGGTTACGAGCAGTACTTC.